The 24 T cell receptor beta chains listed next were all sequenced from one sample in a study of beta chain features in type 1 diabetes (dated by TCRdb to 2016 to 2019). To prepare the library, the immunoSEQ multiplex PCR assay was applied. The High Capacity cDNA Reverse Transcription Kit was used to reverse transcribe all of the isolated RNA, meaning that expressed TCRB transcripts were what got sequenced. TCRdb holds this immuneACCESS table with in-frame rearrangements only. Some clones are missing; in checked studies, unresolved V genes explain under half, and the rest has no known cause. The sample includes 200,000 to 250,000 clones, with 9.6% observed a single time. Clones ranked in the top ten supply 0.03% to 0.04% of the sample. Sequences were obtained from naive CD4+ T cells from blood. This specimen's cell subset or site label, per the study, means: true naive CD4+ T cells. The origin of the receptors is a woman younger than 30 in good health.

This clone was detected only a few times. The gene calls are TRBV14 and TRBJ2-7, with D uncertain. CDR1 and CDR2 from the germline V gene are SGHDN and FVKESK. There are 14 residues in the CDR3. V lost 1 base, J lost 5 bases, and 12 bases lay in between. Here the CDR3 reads CASSQASAGHEQYF. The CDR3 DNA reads TGTGCCAGCAGCCAAGCATCGGCTGGGCACGAGCAGTACTTC.

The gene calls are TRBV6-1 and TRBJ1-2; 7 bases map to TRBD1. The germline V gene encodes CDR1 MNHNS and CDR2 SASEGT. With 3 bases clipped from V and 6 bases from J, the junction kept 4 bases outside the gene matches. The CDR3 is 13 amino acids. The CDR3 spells CASSDTTGHGYTF. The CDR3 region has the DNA TGTGCCAGCAGTGATACGACAGGGCATGGCTACACCTTC.

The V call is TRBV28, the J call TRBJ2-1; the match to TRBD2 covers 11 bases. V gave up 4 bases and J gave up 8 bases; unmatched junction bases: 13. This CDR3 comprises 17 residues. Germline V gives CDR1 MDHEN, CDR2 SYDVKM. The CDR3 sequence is CASSSPALLAGVDEQFF. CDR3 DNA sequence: TGTGCCAGCAGTTCCCCGGCGCTACTAGCGGGAGTCGATGAGCAGTTCTTC.

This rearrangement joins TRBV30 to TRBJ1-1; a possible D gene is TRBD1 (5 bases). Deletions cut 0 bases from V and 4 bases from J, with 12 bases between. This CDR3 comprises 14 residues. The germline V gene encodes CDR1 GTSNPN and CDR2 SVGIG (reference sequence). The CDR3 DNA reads TGTGCCTGGAGTGTACGGGGGGGGACCACTGAAGCTTTCTTT. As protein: CAWSVRGGTTEAFF.

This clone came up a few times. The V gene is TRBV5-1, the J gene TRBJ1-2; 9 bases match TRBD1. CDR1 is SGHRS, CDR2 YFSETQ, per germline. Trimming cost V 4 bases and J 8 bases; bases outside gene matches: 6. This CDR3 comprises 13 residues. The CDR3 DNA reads TGCGCCAGCAGCCAGGGACAGGGCGAAGGCTACACCTTC. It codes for CASSQGQGEGYTF.

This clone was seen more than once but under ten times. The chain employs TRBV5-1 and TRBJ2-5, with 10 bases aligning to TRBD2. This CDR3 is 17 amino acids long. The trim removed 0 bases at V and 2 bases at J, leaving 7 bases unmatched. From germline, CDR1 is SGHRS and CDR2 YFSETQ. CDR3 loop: CASSLAPSGGLQETQYF. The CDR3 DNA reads TGCGCCAGCAGCTTGGCCCCTAGCGGGGGACTTCAAGAGACCCAGTACTTC.

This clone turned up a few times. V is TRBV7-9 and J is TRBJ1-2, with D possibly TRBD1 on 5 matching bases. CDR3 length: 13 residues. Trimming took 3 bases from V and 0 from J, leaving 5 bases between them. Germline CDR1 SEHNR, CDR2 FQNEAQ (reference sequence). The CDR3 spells CASSFRANYGYTF. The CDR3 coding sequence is TGTGCCAGCAGCTTCAGGGCTAACTATGGCTACACCTTC.

The CDR3 coding sequence is TGTGCCAGCAGCTTACCCCGACAGGTTTATGGCTACACCTTC. Translating it yields CASSLPRQVYGYTF. V usage is TRBV7-2 and J usage is TRBJ1-2; a possible D gene is TRBD1 (6 bases). With 2 bases removed from V and 5 bases from J, the gap between germline ends came to 12 bases. The CDR3 contains 14 residues. The germline V gene encodes CDR1 SGHTA and CDR2 FQGNSA. Filled out from reference TRBV7-2 and TRBJ1-2, the complete variable domain reads GAGVSQSPSNKVTEKGKDVELRCDPISGHTALYWYRQSLGQGLEFLIYFQGNSAPDKSGLPSDRFSAERTGGSVSTLTIQRTQQEDSAVYLCASSLPRQVYGYTFGSGTRLTVV.

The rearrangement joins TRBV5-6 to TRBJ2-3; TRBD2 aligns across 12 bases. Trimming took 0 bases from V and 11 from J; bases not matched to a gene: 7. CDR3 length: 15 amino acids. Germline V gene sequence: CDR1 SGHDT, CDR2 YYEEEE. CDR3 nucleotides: TGTGCCAGCAGCTTGGAGTGGACTAGCGGGACACTGCAGTATTTT. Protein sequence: CASSLEWTSGTLQYF.

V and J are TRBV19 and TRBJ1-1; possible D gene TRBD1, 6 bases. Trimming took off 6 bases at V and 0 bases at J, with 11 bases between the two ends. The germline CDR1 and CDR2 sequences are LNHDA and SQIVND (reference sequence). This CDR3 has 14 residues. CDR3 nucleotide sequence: TGTGCCAGTAGGACAGGTGGAATGAACACTGAAGCTTTCTTT. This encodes CASRTGGMNTEAFF.

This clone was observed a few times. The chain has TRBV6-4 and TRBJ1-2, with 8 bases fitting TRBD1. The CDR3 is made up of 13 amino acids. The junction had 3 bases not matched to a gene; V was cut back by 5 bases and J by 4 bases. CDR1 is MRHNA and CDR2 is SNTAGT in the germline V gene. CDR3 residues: CASSKDRGYGYTF. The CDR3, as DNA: TGTGCCAGCAGTAAAGACAGGGGCTATGGCTACACCTTC.

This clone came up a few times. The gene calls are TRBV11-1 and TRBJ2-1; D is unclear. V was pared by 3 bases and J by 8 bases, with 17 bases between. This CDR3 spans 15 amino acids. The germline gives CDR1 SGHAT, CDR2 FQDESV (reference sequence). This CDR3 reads CASSFSRVAVDEQFF. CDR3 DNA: TGTGCCAGCAGCTTTAGCCGGGTGGCCGTGGATGAGCAGTTCTTC.

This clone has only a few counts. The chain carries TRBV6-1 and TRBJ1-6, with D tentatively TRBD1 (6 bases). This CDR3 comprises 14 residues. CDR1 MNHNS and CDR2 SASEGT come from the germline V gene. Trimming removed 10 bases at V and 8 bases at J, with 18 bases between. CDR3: CAIQAGGVYSPLHF. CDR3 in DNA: TGTGCCATACAGGCGGGGGGCGTATATTCACCCCTCCACTTT.

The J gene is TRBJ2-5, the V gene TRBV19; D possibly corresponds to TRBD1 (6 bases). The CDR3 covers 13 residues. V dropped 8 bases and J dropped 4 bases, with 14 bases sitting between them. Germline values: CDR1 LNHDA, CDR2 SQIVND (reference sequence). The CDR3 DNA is TGTGCCAGTGGTTTGGCACAGGGAGAGACCCAGTACTTC. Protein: CASGLAQGETQYF.

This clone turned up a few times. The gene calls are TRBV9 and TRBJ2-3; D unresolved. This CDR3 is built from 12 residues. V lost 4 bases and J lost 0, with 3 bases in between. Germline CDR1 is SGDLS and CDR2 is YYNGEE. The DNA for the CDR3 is TGTGCCAGCAGCCTTAGCACAGATACGCAGTATTTT. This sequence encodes CASSLSTDTQYF.

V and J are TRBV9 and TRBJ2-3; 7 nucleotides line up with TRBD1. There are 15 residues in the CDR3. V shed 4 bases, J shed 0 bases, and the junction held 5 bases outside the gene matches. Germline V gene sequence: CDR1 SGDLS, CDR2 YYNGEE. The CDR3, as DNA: TGTGCCAGCAGCCCCCAGGGGGTTAGCACAGATACGCAGTATTTT. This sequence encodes CASSPQGVSTDTQYF.

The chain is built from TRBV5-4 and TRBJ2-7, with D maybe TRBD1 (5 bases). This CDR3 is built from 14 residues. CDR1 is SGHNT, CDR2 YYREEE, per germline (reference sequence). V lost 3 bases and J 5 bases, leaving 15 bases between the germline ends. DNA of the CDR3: TGTGCCAGCAGCTCCAGTGGGCAGGGCCACGAGCAGTACTTC. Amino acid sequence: CASSSSGQGHEQYF.

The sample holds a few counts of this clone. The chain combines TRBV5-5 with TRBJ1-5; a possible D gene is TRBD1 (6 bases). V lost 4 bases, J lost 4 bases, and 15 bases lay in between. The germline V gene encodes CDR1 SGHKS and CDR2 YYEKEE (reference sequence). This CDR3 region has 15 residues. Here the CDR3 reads CASSHSPQGNQPQHF. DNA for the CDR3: TGTGCCAGCAGCCACAGCCCTCAGGGGAATCAGCCCCAGCATTTT.

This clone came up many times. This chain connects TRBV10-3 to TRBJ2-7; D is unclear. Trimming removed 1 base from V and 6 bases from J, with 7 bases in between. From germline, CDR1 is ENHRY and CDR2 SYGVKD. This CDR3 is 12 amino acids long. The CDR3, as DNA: TGTGCCATCAGTGAGTGGCTGGCCGAGCAGTACTTC. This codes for CAISEWLAEQYF.

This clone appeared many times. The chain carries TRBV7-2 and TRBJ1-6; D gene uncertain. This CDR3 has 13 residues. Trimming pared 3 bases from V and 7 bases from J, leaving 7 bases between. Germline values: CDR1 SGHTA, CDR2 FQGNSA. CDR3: CASSFDGNSPLHF. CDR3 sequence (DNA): TGTGCCAGCAGCTTCGACGGGAATTCACCCCTCCACTTT.

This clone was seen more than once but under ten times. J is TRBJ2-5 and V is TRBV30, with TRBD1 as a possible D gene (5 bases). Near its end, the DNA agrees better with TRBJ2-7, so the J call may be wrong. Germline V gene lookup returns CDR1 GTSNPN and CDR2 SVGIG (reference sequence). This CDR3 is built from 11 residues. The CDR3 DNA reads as TGTGCCTGGGACAGAAGTTACGAGCAGTACTTC. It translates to CAWDRSYEQYF.

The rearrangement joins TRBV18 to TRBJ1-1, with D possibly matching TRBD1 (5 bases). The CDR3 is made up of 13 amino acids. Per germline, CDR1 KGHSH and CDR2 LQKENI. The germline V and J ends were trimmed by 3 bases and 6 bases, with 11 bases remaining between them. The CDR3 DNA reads TGTGCCAGCTCACCTGCGGGGCAGTCTGAAGCTTTCTTT. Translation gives CASSPAGQSEAFF.

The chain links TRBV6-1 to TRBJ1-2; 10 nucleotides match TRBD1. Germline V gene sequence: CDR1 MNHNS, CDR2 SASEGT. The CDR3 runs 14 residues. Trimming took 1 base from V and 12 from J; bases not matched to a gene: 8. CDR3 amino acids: CASSEDRDRGRNTF. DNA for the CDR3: TGTGCCAGCAGTGAAGACCGGGACAGGGGAAGGAACACCTTC.

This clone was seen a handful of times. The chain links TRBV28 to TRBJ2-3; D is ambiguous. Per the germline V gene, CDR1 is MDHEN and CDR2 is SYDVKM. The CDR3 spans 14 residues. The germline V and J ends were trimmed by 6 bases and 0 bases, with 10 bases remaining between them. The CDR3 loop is CASSLPRSTDTQYF. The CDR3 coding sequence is TGTGCCAGCAGCCTACCTAGGAGCACAGATACGCAGTATTTT.